These 21 T cell receptor beta chains share one sample of origin, sequenced in a study of tumor-infiltrating lymphocytes in primary liver carcinoma. Co-extraction of both nucleic acids (RNA and DNA) used about 20-33 mg of unsorted bulk tissue. A primer matching the constant region was used to make TCR beta cDNA from approximately 500 ng of total RNA. Three nested multiplex PCR rounds of slightly modified ARM-PCR generated TCR beta libraries. Forward primers for TRBV1-TRBV30 and a C-beta reverse primer served the first two PCR rounds, at approximately 10 cycles each. From the multiplex PCR reads, TCRdb called clonotypes with MiXCR, one entry per CDR3 protein. The top ten clones hold roughly an eighth of a sample with approximately 73,000 distinct CDR3 sequences, about 64% of them seen once. Sequencing used liver tumor tissue from sampling region 4. Subset meaning: tumor region T4, right-lateral pole. The origin of the receptors is an older woman with primary liver carcinoma and hepatitis B virus infection.

Concerning this clonotype: Germline is not matched at one junction end, which may reflect a read error. The rearrangement links TRBV11-2 to TRBJ2-2, with a weak D call TRBD2 (5 bases). CDR1 and CDR2 from the germline V gene are SGHAT and FQNNGV. CDR3 length: 15 amino acids. The DNA of the CDR3 is TGTGCCAGCAGCCCTCTGCAAGAACCGACCGGGGAGCTTTTTTTT. Protein product: CASSPLQEPTGELFF.

This clonotype turned up a few times. J is TRBJ2-5 and V is TRBV7-9; 9 nucleotides agree with TRBD1. CDR1 is SEHNR, CDR2 FQNEAQ, per germline (reference sequence). The length of the CDR3 is 15 residues. With 5 bases clipped from V and 5 bases from J, the junction kept 9 bases outside the gene matches. The CDR3 loop is CASSTTTGGRETQYF. In DNA form, the CDR3 reads TGTGCCAGCAGCACTACCACAGGGGGCAGGGAGACCCAGTACTTC.

This clonotype has at least ten counts. The chain uses TRBV6-2 or TRBV6-3 and TRBJ2-1; 15 nucleotides match TRBD2. Losses at the gene ends were 7 bases for V and 4 bases for J; bases not matched to a gene: 8. In germline, CDR1 is MNHEY, CDR2 SVGEGT. The CDR3 is 17 amino acids. CDR3 DNA sequence: TGTGCCAGCACCGGGACTAGCGGGAGGTCCTTTTACAATGAGCAGTTCTTC. Protein product: CASTGTSGRSFYNEQFF.

As for this clonotype: The final CDR3 position lacks the conserved phenylalanine or tryptophan, pointing to a likely read error. The DNA is left out, because the CDR3 cannot be placed on it with certainty; the CDR3 is given as TCRdb lists it. The chain is built from TRBV11-3 and TRBJ2-1; the D call in the table, TRBD1, was not verified against the DNA. Per the germline V gene, CDR1 is SGHNT and CDR2 is YENEEA. The CDR3 comprises 13 residues, both ends counted. This chain's CDR3 is CANSFGTTNEQFL.

On this clonotype itself: This may be a read error: a much more frequent sequence differs by one nucleotide. The CDR3 nucleotides read TGTGCCAACAGTAGTAGGGACACCGGGGAGCTGTTTTTT. It translates to CANSSRDTGELFF. This chain joins TRBV6-4 and TRBJ2-2; D unresolved. Germline CDR1 is MRHNA and CDR2 is SNTAGT. The CDR3 is made up of 13 amino acids.

This clonotype was observed once. A much bigger clone sits one base away, suggesting this may be a read error. The chain uses TRBV28 and TRBJ2-2; no definite D call. The germline V gene has CDR1 MDHEN and CDR2 SYDVKM. V gave up 10 bases and J gave up 5 bases, with 11 bases separating them. The CDR3 has 12 amino acids. The CDR3 reads CANTRSTGELFF. The CDR3 DNA is TGTGCCAACACTCGGTCAACCGGGGAGCTGTTTTTT. Supplemented by reference TRBV28 and TRBJ2-2, the full variable domain reads DVKVTQSSRYLVKRTGEKVFLECVQDMDHENMFWYRQDPGLGLRLIYFSYDVKMKEKGDIPEGYSVSREKKERFSLILESASTNQTSMYLCANTRSTGELFFGEGSRLTVL.

The sample holds many counts of this clonotype. V gene TRBV10-3 combines with J gene TRBJ1-1; D ambiguous. The CDR3 contains 13 residues. Germline assignment: CDR1 ENHRY and CDR2 SYGVKD. Deletions cut 6 bases from V and 4 bases from J, with 12 bases between. The CDR3, as DNA: TGTGCCATCAGGCGGGGAGAGGCCACTGAAGCTTTCTTT. Amino acid sequence: CAIRRGEATEAFF.

DNA of the CDR3: TGTGCCAGCAGCCGGACAAGGGGCAGGAGCGGGGAGCTGTTTTTT. Protein product: CASSRTRGRSGELFF. The rearrangement uses TRBV28 and TRBJ2-2, with TRBD1 as a possible D gene (5 bases). The CDR3 totals 15 residues. Germline V gene data show CDR1 as MDHEN and CDR2 as SYDVKM. V lost 6 bases and J 7 bases, leaving 18 bases between the germline ends.

On this clonotype: With a much larger clone just one base away, this may be a read error. The V and J genes are TRBV24-1 and TRBJ2-4; D unclear. The CDR3 runs to 15 residues. Germline CDR1 reads KGHDR; CDR2 reads SFDVKD. This CDR3 reads CASSDSQIAKNIQYF. In DNA form, the CDR3 reads TGTGCCTCCAGTGATTCACAGATAGCCAAAAACATTCAGTACTTC.

This sequence joins TRBV11-2 and TRBJ2-5, with D perhaps matching TRBD1 or TRBD2 (5 bases each). The CDR3 is made up of 13 amino acids. Germline CDR1 and CDR2: SGHAT and FQNNGV. The CDR3 spells CVCSLDIGDREYF. The CDR3 DNA reads as TGTGTCTGCAGTTTAGATATCGGGGACCGCGAATACTTC.

Comments on this clonotype: A read error may be the cause here, since a much bigger clone is one base away. The V and J genes are TRBV28 and TRBJ1-3; tentative D call: TRBD1 (5 bases). This CDR3 comprises 17 residues. The germline V gene encodes CDR1 MDHEN and CDR2 SYDVKM. Trimming stripped 6 bases from V and 3 bases from J, with 21 bases between. This chain's CDR3 is CASSRIGAQRGGNTIYF. CDR3 DNA: TGTGCCAGCAGCCGTATAGGGGCACAAAGGGGTGGAAACACCATATATTTT. The whole variable domain, filled in from reference TRBV28 and TRBJ1-3, reads DVKVTQSSRYLVKRTGEKVFLECVQDMDHENMFWYRQDPGLGLRLIYFSYDVKMKEKGDIPEGYSVSREKKERFSLILESASTNQTSMYLCASSRIGAQRGGNTIYFGEGSWLTVV.

The V gene is TRBV10-3, the J gene TRBJ2-7, with TRBD2 identical over 12 bases. The CDR3 contains 17 residues. With 10 bases clipped from V and 3 bases from J, the junction kept 16 bases outside the gene matches. Germline CDR1 reads ENHRY; CDR2 reads SYGVKD. The CDR3 nucleotides are TGTGCCACCAGCGACCATAAGCGGACTAGCGGGAACTACGAGCAGTACTTC. Amino acid sequence: CATSDHKRTSGNYEQYF.

V is TRBV11-2 and J is TRBJ2-3; a possible D gene is TRBD2 (5 bases). This CDR3 has 15 residues. Trimming cost V 8 bases and J 6 bases, with 21 bases left between them. The germline gives CDR1 SGHAT, CDR2 FQNNGV. The CDR3 is CASRPGSLGMDTQYF. The CDR3 DNA reads as TGTGCCAGCCGGCCGGGGTCATTGGGCATGGATACGCAGTATTTT.

As for this clonotype: A junction end diverges from the germline sequence, so it may reflect a read error. The chain carries TRBV6-1 and TRBJ2-1; the D gene is possibly TRBD2 (6 bases). Germline CDR1 MNHNS, CDR2 SASEGT. The CDR3 runs 15 residues. For the CDR3, the DNA is TGTGCCAGTAGTGAAGGGCTAGCGAGATACAATGAGCAGCTCTTC. This gives the protein CASSEGLARYNEQLF.

Concerning this clonotype itself: With a much larger clone just one base away, this may be a read error. The rearrangement uses TRBV21-1 and TRBJ1-3. TRBV21-1 is shown as a pseudogene. CDR3 length: 13 residues. CDR3 in amino acids: CASSFYTGNTIYF. The DNA for the CDR3 is TGTGCCAGCAGCTTCTACACTGGAAACACCATATATTTT.

In this sample, this clonotype turned up a few times. A much larger clone differs by one base, so this may be a read error. V usage is TRBV5-1 and J usage is TRBJ2-1; 8 nucleotides align to TRBD1. J was trimmed by 10 bases and V by 1 base; bases with no gene match: 16. The V gene's germline CDR1 is SGHRS and CDR2 YFSETQ. The CDR3 has 17 amino acids. CDR3 amino acids: CASSLPQTGAASREQFF. The CDR3 bases are TGCGCCAGCAGCTTGCCCCAGACAGGGGCGGCTAGCAGGGAGCAGTTCTTC.

This clonotype occurred many times. This sequence joins TRBV14 and TRBJ1-2, with D perhaps matching TRBD1 (5 bases). Germline-derived CDR1 and CDR2 are SGHDN and FVKESK. The ends were cut back, 4 bases at V and 3 bases at J, with 15 bases in the middle. CDR3 length equals 15 residues. CDR3 amino acids: CASSPKQTEYYGYTF. The CDR3 coding sequence is TGTGCCAGCAGCCCAAAACAGACAGAGTACTATGGCTACACCTTC.

As concerns this clonotype: This may come from a read error, since a much larger clone is one base off. The CDR3 DNA reads as TGTGCCAGCAGCTTGGGCGCTCTGCTAGCGGGGATGGCGCACAATGAGCAGTTCTTC. Protein: CASSLGALLAGMAHNEQFF. The chain has TRBV5-8 and TRBJ2-1; 9 bases are a match to TRBD2. This CDR3 comprises 19 residues. Per the germline V gene, CDR1 is SGHTS and CDR2 is YDEGEE. Trimming cost V 0 bases and J 5 bases; bases outside gene matches: 15.

Concerning this clonotype: Germline is not matched at one junction end, which may reflect a read error. The chain combines TRBV11-2 with TRBJ2-3, with no clear D. The V gene's germline CDR1 is SGHAT and CDR2 FQNNGV. The CDR3 is 13 residues long. The CDR3 nucleotides read TGTGCCTGCAGCTTAGGTCGAGGAGATACGCAGTGTTTT. Residues: CACSLGRGDTQCF.

This clonotype was counted at least ten times. The V and J genes are TRBV9 and TRBJ2-3, with a possible D match to TRBD2 (6 bases). V was pared by 2 bases and J by 5 bases, with 12 bases between. Germline V lookup: CDR1 SGDLS, CDR2 YYNGEE. The CDR3 length is 14 residues. The CDR3 reads CASSVRGLGDTQYF. The CDR3 DNA follows: TGTGCCAGCAGCGTTCGGGGGTTGGGAGATACGCAGTATTTT.

Comment on this clonotype: One end of the junction is discordant with germline, which a read error may explain. CDR3 protein: CPSSPAGHIYGYTF. For the CDR3, the DNA is TGTCCCAGCAGTCCCGCCGGGCACATCTATGGCTACACCTTC. The J gene is TRBJ1-2, the V gene TRBV6-5, with unresolved D. Germline V gene lookup returns CDR1 MNHEY and CDR2 SVGAGI. The CDR3 covers 14 residues.